This TCR beta chain was captured by sequencing in a study of OX40 agonist ivuxolimab in advanced cancers. Study-wide background: Hepatocellular carcinoma, melanoma, renal cell or head and neck cancer occurred in dose-escalation patients.

The protocol was immunoSEQ multiplex PCR, while the TCRdb copy is restricted to in-frame clones and leaves out a portion. The sample shows 30,000 to 35,000 clones, around 86% of them seen only once. It was autoimmune disease history or systemic immunosuppression that excluded patients. The germline V gene has CDR1 SGDLS and CDR2 YYNGEE. With 5 bases removed from V and 4 bases from J, the gap between germline ends came to 14 bases. This CDR3 is 14 amino acids long. The sample here was CD4+ or CD8+ T cells sorted from blood, taken in a trial of the OX40 agonist ivuxolimab. This clonotype originated in an adult with an advanced solid tumor such as melanoma, head and neck, liver or kidney cancer. The chain couples TRBV9 to TRBJ2-3; D remains ambiguous. Written as DNA, the CDR3 is TGTGCCAGCAGTCCGAATGGGGTATCAGATACGCAGTATTTT. It codes for CASSPNGVSDTQYF.